The 17 T cell receptor beta chains listed next were all sequenced from one sample in a study of chronic HIV infection and antiretroviral therapy. TCRdb reanalysed the 5' RACE reads using MiXCR and keeps one entry per CDR3 protein. This sample has approximately 30,000 distinct CDR3 sequences, with about 9.7% found just once. The sample was peripheral blood. These receptors were collected from an adult who had HIV and had not received antiretroviral therapy, or was an uninfected healthy control (not recorded which).

V is TRBV11-2 and J is TRBJ1-2, with TRBD1 identical over 7 bases. The ends lost 1 base at V and 2 bases at J; junction bases unmatched: 7. This CDR3 is 16 amino acids long. Germline CDR1 and CDR2: SGHAT and FQNNGV. This CDR3 is CASSLARQGGNYGYTF. CDR3 bases: TGTGCCAGCAGCTTAGCTCGACAGGGCGGAAACTATGGCTACACCTTC.

This clonotype appeared a few times. CDR3 loop: CSVAGHHTDTQYF. In nucleotides, the CDR3 is TGCAGCGTTGCTGGGCACCACACAGATACGCAGTATTTT. The gene calls are TRBV29-1 and TRBJ2-3; no definite D call. The CDR3 runs to 13 residues. Per germline, CDR1 SQVTM and CDR2 ANQGSEA. Trimming left V 4 bases short and J 2 bases short, with 10 bases between.

This clonotype came up a few times. The gene calls are TRBV29-1 and TRBJ1-1, with a weak D call TRBD1 (6 bases). The CDR3 length is 15 residues. V was shortened by 4 bases and J by 0 bases, with 15 bases between the two germline ends. CDR1 is SQVTM, CDR2 ANQGSEA, per germline. The CDR3 region has the DNA TGCAGCGTTGGGACCTTCACAGGGATGAACACTGAAGCTTTCTTT. This sequence encodes CSVGTFTGMNTEAFF.

This clonotype was seen ten or more times. The V call is TRBV6-2 or TRBV6-3, the J call TRBJ1-5, with TRBD1 as a possible D gene (5 bases). Per germline, CDR1 MNHEY and CDR2 SVGEGT. The CDR3 consists of 14 residues. The germline V and J ends were trimmed by 5 bases and 8 bases, with 16 bases remaining between them. The CDR3 coding sequence is TGTGCCAGCAGTCCCCGGGACGCAGTGGAGCCCCAGCATTTT. Translation gives CASSPRDAVEPQHF.

This clonotype was seen repeatedly, ten times or more. V usage is TRBV11-2 and J usage is TRBJ1-1; maybe TRBD1 (5 bases). The CDR3 is made up of 15 amino acids. Germline V gives CDR1 SGHAT, CDR2 FQNNGV. The V end lost 1 base, the J end lost 1 base, and 10 bases lay between the germline ends. The DNA for the CDR3 is TGTGCCAGCAGCTTAGGCACAGGCCGGAACACTGAAGCTTTCTTT. This sequence encodes CASSLGTGRNTEAFF.

A few counts support this clonotype. This chain connects TRBV6-5 to TRBJ1-1, with a possible D match to TRBD1 (5 bases). The germline V and J ends were trimmed by 0 bases and 5 bases, with 10 bases remaining between them. The CDR3 has 14 residues. Germline CDR1 and CDR2: MNHEY and SVGAGI. The CDR3 here is CASSYSTGGTEAFF. Written as DNA, the CDR3 is TGTGCCAGCAGTTACTCCACTGGGGGAACTGAAGCTTTCTTT.

This clonotype has ten or more counts. The J gene is TRBJ1-2, the V gene TRBV5-6, with D perhaps matching TRBD1 (6 bases). This CDR3 is 12 amino acids long. Germline V gene sequence: CDR1 SGHDT, CDR2 YYEEEE. Trimming took off 4 bases at V and 7 bases at J, with 11 bases between the two ends. The CDR3 DNA reads TGTGCCAGCAGCCGGACAGAATTTGGCTACACCTTC. Residues: CASSRTEFGYTF.

The DNA for the CDR3 is TGCAGCGTCCCAGACATCGGTGAAGCTTTCTTT. Its protein product is CSVPDIGEAFF. The V gene is TRBV29-1, the J gene TRBJ1-1, with D unclear. Germline V gives CDR1 SQVTM, CDR2 ANQGSEA. V shed 6 bases and J shed 7 bases, with 12 bases lying between them. CDR3 length equals 11 residues.

In its sample, this clonotype was seen many times. The chain is built from TRBV2 and TRBJ2-2, with 9 bases identical to TRBD1. CDR3 length equals 17 residues. Germline V lookup: CDR1 SNHLY, CDR2 FYNNEI. The junction had 9 bases not matched to a gene; V was cut back by 4 bases and J by 3 bases. The CDR3 nucleotides read TGTGCCAGCAGTGGGTTGGACAGGGGCCAATACACCGGGGAGCTGTTTTTT. Encoded protein: CASSGLDRGQYTGELFF.

Many counts were recorded for this clonotype. This rearrangement joins TRBV5-1 to TRBJ2-3; D not certain. This CDR3 comprises 15 residues. The ends were cut back, 6 bases at V and 1 base at J, with 15 bases in the middle. Per germline, CDR1 SGHRS and CDR2 YFSETQ. The chain's CDR3 is CASNRYGVGTDTQYF. Written as DNA, the CDR3 is TGCGCCAGCAACCGATATGGGGTGGGCACAGATACGCAGTATTTT. Filled out from reference TRBV5-1 and TRBJ2-3, the complete variable domain reads KAGVTQTPRYLIKTRGQQVTLSCSPISGHRSVSWYQQTPGQGLQFLFEYFSETQRNKGNFPGRFSGRQFSNSRSEMNVSTLELGDSALYLCASNRYGVGTDTQYFGPGTRLTVL.

The rearrangement links TRBV2 to TRBJ2-1; D tentatively reads TRBD1 or TRBD2 (5 bases each). Germline CDR1 and CDR2: SNHLY and FYNNEI. The CDR3 extends over 15 amino acids. Trimming removed 5 bases from V and 8 bases from J, with 19 bases in between. CDR3 bases: TGTGCCAGCAGTCGGACTCCCCAAGGGACCCATGAGCAGTTCTTC. Protein sequence: CASSRTPQGTHEQFF.

This clonotype was detected ten times or more. The chain joins TRBV6-5 to TRBJ2-4, with D possibly matching TRBD1 (6 bases). The CDR3 sequence is 12 residues long. Trimming pared 5 bases from V and 8 bases from J, leaving 10 bases between. From germline, CDR1 is MNHEY and CDR2 SVGAGI. CDR3 region: CASSPQGYIQYF. The CDR3 nucleotides read TGTGCCAGCAGTCCTCAGGGGTACATTCAGTACTTC.

V is TRBV4-1 and J is TRBJ2-1, with D tentatively TRBD1 or TRBD2 (5 bases each). CDR1 MGHRA and CDR2 YSYEKL come from the germline V gene. The CDR3 runs to 15 residues. Trimming removed 1 base at V and 5 bases at J, with 12 bases between. The CDR3 sequence: CASSQGGLHNNEQFF. CDR3 coding DNA: TGCGCCAGCAGCCAAGGGGGGTTACACAACAATGAGCAGTTCTTC.

In its sample, this clonotype was seen many times. The rearrangement links TRBV3-1 to TRBJ2-1; D call uncertain. Germline V gives CDR1 LGHDT, CDR2 YNNKEL (reference sequence). V was shortened by 0 bases and J by 0 bases, with 9 bases between the two germline ends. The CDR3 has 16 residues. This CDR3 reads CASSQDTDLSYNEQFF. The CDR3 region has the DNA TGTGCCAGCAGCCAAGATACCGACCTCTCCTACAATGAGCAGTTCTTC.

By its share, this clonotype is medium-sized (0.01 to 0.1%). The rearrangement joins TRBV12-3 or TRBV12-4 to TRBJ1-4; maybe TRBD1 (5 bases). The CDR3 is 14 residues long. V was trimmed by 6 bases and J by 6 bases, leaving 14 bases between them. The CDR3 spells CASRRDSFDEKLFF. CDR3 bases: TGTGCCAGCAGGAGAGACAGCTTTGATGAAAAACTGTTTTTT.

V usage is TRBV29-1 and J usage is TRBJ1-2, with a tentative D call TRBD1 (5 bases). CDR3 size: 14 residues. V was pared by 6 bases and J by 0 bases, with 14 bases between. The germline CDR1 and CDR2 sequences are SQVTM and ANQGSEA. CDR3 DNA: TGCAGCGTGGTTACAGGAACCTCTAACTATGGCTACACCTTC. As protein: CSVVTGTSNYGYTF. The full variable domain, with the rest looked up from reference TRBV29-1 and TRBJ1-2, is SAVISQKPSRDICQRGTSLTIQCQVDSQVTMMFWYRQQPGQSLTLIATANQGSEATYESGFVIDKFPISRPNLTFSTLTVSNMSPEDSSIYLCSVVTGTSNYGYTFGSGTRLTVV.

This clonotype is deemed medium-sized. The chain couples TRBV20-1 to TRBJ2-3, with 7 bases identical to TRBD2. Germline V gives CDR1 DFQATT, CDR2 SNEGSKA (reference sequence). This CDR3 has 16 residues. The V and J ends lost 0 bases and 2 bases, in that order; junction bases with no gene match: 8. The CDR3 DNA follows: TGCAGTGCTAGAGATCTTGACAGCGGGGACACAGATACGCAGTATTTT. This encodes CSARDLDSGDTDTQYF.